Below, 20 T cell receptor beta chains from the same sample are listed, as sequenced in a study of blood T cell repertoires in COVID-19. The table came from immunoSEQ multiplex PCR; TCRdb's copy has only in-frame clones and leaves some out. Of about 210,000 clones in the sample, around 86% are singletons; the top ten hold roughly 7.1%. Sample: PBMCs or T cells enriched from blood (not recorded which). The receptors were gathered from a man aged 25 to 45 in a cohort exposed to, infected with or recovered from COVID-19 (not recorded which).

The chain links TRBV19 to TRBJ2-7; 12 positions match TRBD2. The germline CDR1 and CDR2 sequences are LNHDA and SQIVND (reference sequence). Trimming at V came to 1 base and at J to 2 bases, leaving 0 bases not matched to a gene. CDR3 length equals 15 residues. This CDR3 is CASSIGTSGAYEQYF. The CDR3 nucleotides are TGTGCCAGTAGTATAGGGACTAGCGGGGCCTACGAGCAGTACTTC.

The chain joins TRBV19 to TRBJ1-3; D is possibly TRBD1 (6 bases). The CDR3 runs to 16 residues. Trimming stripped 2 bases from V and 1 base from J, with 12 bases between. CDR1 and CDR2 from the germline V gene are LNHDA and SQIVND (reference sequence). CDR3 loop: CASSIRQGTSGNTIYF. DNA of the CDR3: TGTGCCAGTAGTATAAGGCAAGGGACATCTGGAAACACCATATATTTT.

The chain is built from TRBV21-1 and TRBJ1-2; TRBD1 is the table's D call and was not checked against the DNA. TRBV21-1 is annotated as a pseudogene. The CDR3 has 14 residues. CDR3 nucleotides: TGTGCCAGCAGCAAAGTTGGCCCTAACTATGGCTACACCTTC. This encodes CASSKVGPNYGYTF.

The V gene is TRBV12-3 or TRBV12-4, the J gene TRBJ1-1; weak D call: TRBD1 (5 bases). Trimming pared 7 bases from V and 2 bases from J, leaving 11 bases between. This CDR3 comprises 13 residues. The CDR3 is CASIQGGNTEAFF. Written as DNA, the CDR3 is TGTGCCAGCATTCAGGGCGGCAACACTGAAGCTTTCTTT.

The chain combines TRBV14 with TRBJ1-2; the D gene is possibly TRBD1 (6 bases). Trimming removed 4 bases from V and 3 bases from J, with 18 bases in between. CDR1 is SGHDN, CDR2 FVKESK, per germline. The CDR3 consists of 16 residues. The CDR3 sequence: CASSLTGSRGDYGYTF. CDR3 nucleotide sequence: TGTGCCAGCAGCCTGACAGGATCCCGTGGTGACTATGGCTACACCTTC.

This sequence joins TRBV7-9 and TRBJ2-7; TRBD2 might be the D (7 bases). Germline lookup yields CDR1 SEHNR and CDR2 FQNEAQ (reference sequence). Deletions cut 1 base from V and 4 bases from J, with 11 bases between. CDR3 length: 14 residues. CDR3 in DNA: TGTGCCAGCAGCTTAGGTAGGGGGGGTTACGAGCAGTACTTC. Translated: CASSLGRGGYEQYF. The full variable domain, completed using reference TRBV7-9 and TRBJ2-7, is DTGVSQNPRHKITKRGQNVTFRCDPISEHNRLYWYRQTLGQGPEFLTYFQNEAQLEKSRLLSDRFSAERPKGSFSTLEIQRTEQGDSAMYLCASSLGRGGYEQYFGPGTRLTVT.

The chain employs TRBV28 and TRBJ2-7; 7 nucleotides agree with TRBD2. CDR1 MDHEN and CDR2 SYDVKM come from the germline V gene. The CDR3 length is 15 residues. The junction had 8 bases not matched to a gene; V was cut back by 3 bases and J by 3 bases. Here the CDR3 DNA reads TGTGCCAGCAGTTTTAATGGCGGGAGTAGCTACGAGCAGTACTTC. It specifies CASSFNGGSSYEQYF.

The rearrangement links TRBV28 to TRBJ2-3; 11 bases line up with TRBD1. The germline CDR1 and CDR2 sequences are MDHEN and SYDVKM. CDR3 size: 17 residues. The V gene end was trimmed by 4 bases and the J gene end by 4 bases; junction bases not matched to a gene: 10. The CDR3: CASSSTRRDRGADTQYF. In DNA, the CDR3 is TGTGCCAGCAGTTCTACGCGCCGGGACAGGGGGGCAGATACGCAGTATTTT.

The chain combines TRBV7-2 with TRBJ1-5; D gene uncertain. The CDR3 spans 14 residues. Germline V gives CDR1 SGHTA, CDR2 FQGNSA. Trimming shortened V by 3 bases and J by 4 bases, and 10 bases separated the two germline ends. This CDR3 is CASSFGRNNQPQHF. The CDR3 DNA follows: TGTGCCAGCAGCTTCGGCAGGAATAATCAGCCCCAGCATTTT.

V and J are TRBV19 and TRBJ1-1; D is possibly TRBD1 (6 bases). Germline V gene lookup returns CDR1 LNHDA and CDR2 SQIVND (reference sequence). The CDR3 has 16 amino acids. V lost 1 base and J 7 bases, leaving 19 bases between the germline ends. The CDR3 loop reads CASSIGNWGGAIEAFF. In DNA form, the CDR3 reads TGTGCCAGTAGTATAGGAAATTGGGGGGGCGCAATTGAAGCTTTCTTT.

The rearrangement uses TRBV27 and TRBJ2-7; the D gene is possibly TRBD1 (5 bases). Germline CDR1 is MNHEY and CDR2 is SMNVEV (reference sequence). Trimming took off 3 bases at V and 0 bases at J, with 9 bases between the two ends. The CDR3 loop spans 14 amino acids. The CDR3 loop reads CASSFNRFSYEQYF. The DNA for the CDR3 is TGTGCCAGCAGTTTTAACAGGTTCTCCTACGAGCAGTACTTC.

This chain uses TRBV10-3 with TRBJ2-1; the match to TRBD2 covers 7 bases. The CDR3 contains 15 residues. The V segment lost 7 bases and the J segment 7 bases; nucleotides outside the gene matches: 13. CDR1 ENHRY and CDR2 SYGVKD come from the germline V gene. The CDR3 DNA reads TGTGCCATCACATACAGCGGGGCTTTGAGGAATGAGCAGTTCTTC. This translates into CAITYSGALRNEQFF.

A single count supports this clone. This chain connects TRBV19 to TRBJ2-7; 7 nucleotides match TRBD1. This CDR3 is 14 amino acids long. Germline V gene sequence: CDR1 LNHDA, CDR2 SQIVND (reference sequence). The junction had 5 bases not matched to a gene; V was cut back by 3 bases and J by 3 bases. CDR3 in amino acids: CASSILAGGYEQYF. The CDR3 nucleotides read TGTGCCAGTAGTATCCTCGCAGGGGGCTACGAGCAGTACTTC.

This sequence joins TRBV4-1 and TRBJ2-7, with D tentatively TRBD1 (5 bases). The CDR3 sequence is 15 residues long. V was cut by 0 bases and J by 2 bases, with 11 bases left in between. Per the germline V gene, CDR1 is MGHRA and CDR2 is YSYEKL. CDR3 loop: CASSQDPGHTYEQYF. The CDR3 region has the DNA TGCGCCAGCAGCCAAGATCCCGGACATACCTACGAGCAGTACTTC.

This clone turned up a few times. This chain uses TRBV2 with TRBJ1-4, with D possibly TRBD1 on 5 matching bases. The CDR3 runs 13 residues. V was shortened by 7 bases and J by 11 bases, with 17 bases between the two germline ends. Germline V lookup: CDR1 SNHLY, CDR2 FYNNEI. CDR3: CASISGAVGKLFF. The CDR3 region has the DNA TGTGCCAGCATTAGTGGGGCTGTAGGGAAACTGTTTTTT.

Only one count was recorded for this clone. The rearrangement uses TRBV5-8 and TRBJ2-5; D might be TRBD2 (6 bases). From germline, CDR1 is SGHTS and CDR2 YDEGEE. The CDR3 length is 17 residues. V lost 0 bases, J lost 5 bases, and 20 bases lay in between. The CDR3 region has the DNA TGTGCCAGCAGCTTGGGTTGGTACGAGGGAGGCAAGGAGACCCAGTACTTC. Residues: CASSLGWYEGGKETQYF.

V gene TRBV3-1 (or the pseudogene TRBV3-2) combines with J gene TRBJ1-2; D unresolved. Germline V gene data show CDR1 as LGHDT and CDR2 as YNNKEL (reference sequence). The CDR3 loop spans 13 amino acids. Trimming removed 4 bases at V and 4 bases at J, with 10 bases between. In DNA, the CDR3 is TGTGCCAGCAGCCGAGAGTCCAGCTATGGCTACACCTTC. Its protein is CASSRESSYGYTF.

V is TRBV5-1 and J is TRBJ2-1; the match to TRBD2 covers 11 bases. This CDR3 region has 20 residues. Trimming removed 0 bases from V and 3 bases from J; junction bases left unmatched: 14. Germline values: CDR1 SGHRS, CDR2 YFSETQ. The CDR3 region is CASSLADKGLAVSYYNEQFF. CDR3 nucleotides: TGCGCCAGCAGCTTGGCCGATAAGGGACTAGCGGTTTCATACTACAATGAGCAGTTCTTC.

This chain joins TRBV7-9 and TRBJ1-1, with D possibly matching TRBD1 (6 bases). The V gene lost 5 bases and the J gene lost 8 bases, with 12 bases spanning the gap. Germline loops: CDR1 SEHNR, CDR2 FQNEAQ (reference sequence). This CDR3 has 12 residues. CDR3 sequence reads: CASSTRGTEAFF. The CDR3 nucleotides read TGTGCCAGCAGCACAAGAGGGACAGAAGCTTTCTTT. The whole variable domain, remainder taken from reference TRBV7-9 and TRBJ1-1, is DTGVSQNPRHKITKRGQNVTFRCDPISEHNRLYWYRQTLGQGPEFLTYFQNEAQLEKSRLLSDRFSAERPKGSFSTLEIQRTEQGDSAMYLCASSTRGTEAFFGQGTRLTVV.

The chain employs TRBV27 and TRBJ1-6; D remains ambiguous. CDR3 length equals 14 residues. The germline V gene has CDR1 MNHEY and CDR2 SMNVEV (reference sequence). V was shortened by 3 bases and J by 7 bases, with 10 bases between the two germline ends. The CDR3 spells CASSFEGTNSPLHF. CDR3 nucleotide sequence: TGTGCCAGCAGTTTTGAGGGTACGAATTCACCCCTCCACTTT.